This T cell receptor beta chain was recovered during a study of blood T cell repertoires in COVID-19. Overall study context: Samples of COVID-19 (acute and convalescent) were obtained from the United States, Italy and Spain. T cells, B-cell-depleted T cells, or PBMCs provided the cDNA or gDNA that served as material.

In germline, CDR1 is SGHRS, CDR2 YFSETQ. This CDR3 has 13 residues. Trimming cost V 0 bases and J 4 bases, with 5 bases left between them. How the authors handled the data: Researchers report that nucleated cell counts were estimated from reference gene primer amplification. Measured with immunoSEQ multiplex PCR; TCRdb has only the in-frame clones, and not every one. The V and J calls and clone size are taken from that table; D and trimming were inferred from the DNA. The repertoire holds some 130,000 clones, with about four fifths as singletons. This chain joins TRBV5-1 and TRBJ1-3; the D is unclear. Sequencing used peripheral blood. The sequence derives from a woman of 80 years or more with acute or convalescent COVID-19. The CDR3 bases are TGCGCCAGCAGCTTGGACGGGGGAAACACCATATATTTT. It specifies CASSLDGGNTIYF.